This T cell receptor (beta chain) was observed in a study of T cells in Graves' hyperthyroidism and ophthalmopathy. Germline values: CDR1 MGHRA, CDR2 YSYEKL. This CDR3 contains 14 residues. The ends were cut back, 2 bases at V and 8 bases at J, with 15 bases in the middle. This clonotype was observed at least ten times. Each diagnosis drew on symptoms, thyroxine, TRAb, thyroid ultrasound and orbital computed tomography findings. Each 10 ml fresh peripheral blood draw supplied the PBMCs. From RNA transcripts, TCR beta CDR3 regions were amplified. First-round RT-PCR with HTBI primers amplified the TCR CDR3 region. TCRdb passed the multiplex PCR reads through MiXCR, listing each CDR3 protein once. The data show fewer than 650,000 distinct CDR3 sequences, about 15% seen once.

The chain recombines TRBV4-1 with TRBJ1-2, with D hard to call. This TCR derives from a woman between 40 and 50 years old with Graves' ophthalmopathy. Sequenced sample: blood. The CDR3 region has the DNA TGCGCCAGCAGCCAATCCCCAGTGGAACTAGGCTACACCTTC. Residues: CASSQSPVELGYTF.